This T cell receptor beta chain was found in a study of blood T cell repertoires in COVID-19. Study background: Samples came from the United States, Italy and Spain, spanning acute and convalescent COVID-19. In each case, the material was cDNA or gDNA derived from T cells, B-cell-depleted T cells, or PBMCs.

Original processing notes: Researchers report that nucleated cell counts were estimated from reference gene primer amplification. Data came from immunoSEQ multiplex PCR; TCRdb stores just in-frame clones and leaves some out. Clonal size and the V and J genes are those of that table, whereas D and trimming came from the DNA. Of under 95,000 clones listed, over 75% are singletons. The material sequenced was peripheral blood. This receptor was taken from a human donor with acute or convalescent COVID-19. The donor label of this sample is uncertain.

The CDR3 spells CASSLFPGNTEAFF. The CDR3, as DNA: TGTGCCAGCAGCCTCTTCCCGGGGAATACTGAAGCTTTCTTT. The V and J genes are TRBV16 and TRBJ1-1; no firm D call. From germline, CDR1 is KGHSY and CDR2 FQNENV. V lost 4 bases and J lost 5, with 14 bases in between. CDR3 length: 14 residues.